This passage covers 16 T cell receptor beta chains from one sample sequenced in a study of blood T cell repertoires in COVID-19. Some clones are missing from TCRdb's copy, which holds only in-frame ones; the method was immunoSEQ multiplex PCR. The data show roughly 220,000 clones, 70% to 90% seen once. Sequences were obtained from peripheral blood. The receptors stem from a middle-aged man who had recovered from COVID-19.

This sequence joins TRBV5-1 and TRBJ2-3, with a tentative D call TRBD2 (6 bases). The germline V and J ends were trimmed by 6 bases and 5 bases, with 10 bases remaining between them. This CDR3 spans 12 amino acids. Germline V gene sequence: CDR1 SGHRS, CDR2 YFSETQ. The CDR3 DNA follows: TGCGCCAGCACCTACGGGGGAGATACGCAGTATTTT. This translates into CASTYGGDTQYF.

The chain recombines TRBV19 with TRBJ1-5; 9 positions match TRBD1. The CDR3 loop spans 17 amino acids. Trimming at V came to 10 bases and at J to 2 bases, leaving 15 bases not matched to a gene. Germline CDR1 reads LNHDA; CDR2 reads SQIVND (reference sequence). The CDR3, as DNA: TGTGCCACCGCACCGGGACAGGGAGGTTGGGGCAATCAGCCCCAGCATTTT. Translated: CATAPGQGGWGNQPQHF.

The chain carries TRBV21-1 and TRBJ2-5; the table calls TRBD2, which could not be checked here. TRBV21-1 is designated a pseudogene. The CDR3 is 16 residues long. CDR3 bases: TGTGCCAGCAGCCCCAATAGCGGGAGGGCCTTTGAGACCCAGTACTTC. Translated, it gives CASSPNSGRAFETQYF.

The chain has TRBV5-1 and TRBJ1-2; the D gene is possibly TRBD1 (6 bases). V gave up 7 bases and J gave up 1 base, with 26 bases separating them. Germline-derived CDR1 and CDR2 are SGHRS and YFSETQ. CDR3 length: 18 amino acids. In nucleotides, the CDR3 is TGCGCCAGCGCCCAATTATGGGACACTCCGAATCTTAACTATGGCTACACCTTC. It yields the protein CASAQLWDTPNLNYGYTF.

The V gene is TRBV30, the J gene TRBJ1-4; TRBD1 might be the D (6 bases). The CDR3 is made up of 15 amino acids. CDR1 GTSNPN and CDR2 SVGIG come from the germline V gene (reference sequence). Trimming pared 0 bases from V and 8 bases from J, leaving 16 bases between. The CDR3 region is CAWSVPDSVAEKLFF. The DNA of the CDR3 is TGTGCCTGGAGTGTACCGGACAGCGTTGCCGAAAAACTGTTTTTT.

The J gene is TRBJ1-4, the V gene TRBV2; D not resolved. CDR3 length equals 15 residues. Trimming pared 7 bases from V and 5 bases from J, leaving 17 bases between. The V gene's germline CDR1 is SNHLY and CDR2 FYNNEI. The CDR3 here is CASNGRSGRNEKLFF. In DNA, the CDR3 is TGTGCCAGCAATGGACGCAGCGGTAGGAATGAAAAACTGTTTTTT. The variable domain in full, with the rest retrieved from reference TRBV2 and TRBJ1-4, is EPEVTQTPSHQVTQMGQEVILRCVPISNHLYFYWYRQILGQKVEFLVSFYNNEISEKSEIFDDQFSVERPDGSNFTLKIRSTKLEDSAMYFCASNGRSGRNEKLFFGSGTQLSVL.

V usage is TRBV2 and J usage is TRBJ1-1; D might be TRBD1 (5 bases). Trimming removed 3 bases at V and 1 base at J, with 6 bases between. The CDR3 length is 13 residues. Germline V gene data show CDR1 as SNHLY and CDR2 as FYNNEI. The CDR3 region is CASSDQGNTEAFF. In DNA, the CDR3 is TGTGCCAGCAGTGACCAGGGGAACACTGAAGCTTTCTTT.

This chain's CDR3 is CASSLREHYEQYF. For the CDR3, the DNA is TGTGCCAGCAGTTTAAGGGAGCACTACGAGCAGTACTTC. The genes are TRBV27 and TRBJ2-7; the D gene is possibly TRBD2 (5 bases). The CDR3 is 13 amino acids. V was trimmed by 2 bases and J by 3 bases, leaving 8 bases between them. Germline V lookup: CDR1 MNHEY, CDR2 SMNVEV (reference sequence).

V and J are TRBV7-2 and TRBJ2-7; TRBD2 matches 12 bases. CDR3 length equals 18 residues. The germline V gene encodes CDR1 SGHTA and CDR2 FQGNSA. V gave up 1 base and J gave up 3 bases; unmatched junction bases: 10. The CDR3 DNA reads TGTGCCAGCAGCTTAGGTACTAGCGGGAGGCAGGCTCTCTACGAGCAGTACTTC. Translation: CASSLGTSGRQALYEQYF.

This clone was counted once. The chain joins TRBV6-5 to TRBJ1-1; D is perhaps TRBD1 (6 bases). V lost 6 bases and J 4 bases, leaving 12 bases between the germline ends. Per germline, CDR1 MNHEY and CDR2 SVGAGI. The CDR3 is 13 amino acids. As DNA, the CDR3 is TGTGCCAGCAGATCTACAGGGAGCACTGAAGCTTTCTTT. It specifies CASRSTGSTEAFF.

This chain joins TRBV28 and TRBJ2-3; D possibly corresponds to TRBD2 (6 bases). Germline V gene lookup returns CDR1 MDHEN and CDR2 SYDVKM. The CDR3 totals 17 residues. V was pared by 4 bases and J by 1 base, with 18 bases between. The CDR3, as DNA: TGTGCCAGCAGTTCACCGGGGCAGGGAGGCCGCACAGATACGCAGTATTTT. Its protein product is CASSSPGQGGRTDTQYF.

The chain couples TRBV2 to TRBJ2-4, with D possibly TRBD2 on 6 matching bases. V was pared by 3 bases and J by 1 base, with 10 bases between. The CDR3 covers 15 residues. Germline lookup yields CDR1 SNHLY and CDR2 FYNNEI. CDR3 DNA: TGTGCCAGCAGTGAGGAGGGCCTTGCCAAAAACATTCAGTACTTC. Translated, it gives CASSEEGLAKNIQYF.

This clone was seen a handful of times. This chain connects TRBV9 to TRBJ2-2; 13 bases are a match to TRBD2. The CDR3 sequence is 17 residues long. V lost 4 bases to trimming and J lost 4 bases; unmatched junction nucleotides: 7. Germline lookup yields CDR1 SGDLS and CDR2 YYNGEE. This chain's CDR3 is CASSPPGLAGSTGELFF. The CDR3 DNA is TGTGCCAGCAGCCCCCCGGGACTAGCGGGGAGCACCGGGGAGCTGTTTTTT.

This chain uses TRBV2 with TRBJ1-4, with 8 bases matching TRBD1. V shed 2 bases and J 7 bases; nucleotides not matched to a gene: 3. CDR3 length equals 14 residues. Germline CDR1 reads SNHLY; CDR2 reads FYNNEI. DNA for the CDR3: TGTGCCAGCAGTGAACAGGGGGCGTTTGAAAAACTGTTTTTT. It yields the protein CASSEQGAFEKLFF.

J is TRBJ2-2 and V is TRBV6-5; D is uncertain. The germline V and J ends were trimmed by 6 bases and 4 bases, with 12 bases remaining between them. Germline V lookup: CDR1 MNHEY, CDR2 SVGAGI. The CDR3 is 14 amino acids. Here the CDR3 DNA reads TGTGCCAGCAGCAACAAGCGTGGCACCGGGGAGCTGTTTTTT. The encoded protein is CASSNKRGTGELFF.

The CDR3 DNA follows: TGCGCCAGCAGCTTGGGGGCAGAGCCCATGAACACTGAAGCTTTCTTT. This translates into CASSLGAEPMNTEAFF. V gene TRBV5-1 combines with J gene TRBJ1-1, with D uncertain. This CDR3 has 16 residues. Trimming removed 0 bases at V and 0 bases at J, with 12 bases between. Germline loops: CDR1 SGHRS, CDR2 YFSETQ.